These 26 T cell receptor beta chains were all obtained from the same sample, sequenced in a study of T cell responses to AZD1222 COVID-19 vaccine. Data came from immunoSEQ multiplex PCR; TCRdb stores just in-frame clones and leaves some out. The sample includes more than 150,000 clones, over 80% of them seen just once. The material sequenced was peripheral blood, taken on day 0 of AZD1222 vaccination. The receptors originated from an adult in good health.

V gene TRBV10-3 combines with J gene TRBJ1-2; the D gene is possibly TRBD1 (5 bases). The CDR3 length is 13 residues. Germline lookup yields CDR1 ENHRY and CDR2 SYGVKD. Trimming removed 0 bases from V and 6 bases from J, with 8 bases in between. CDR3 sequence reads: CAISESQGNGYTF. The CDR3 bases are TGTGCCATCAGTGAGTCCCAGGGAAATGGCTACACCTTC.

The chain is built from TRBV3-1 (or the pseudogene TRBV3-2) and TRBJ1-4, with TRBD1 matching over 8 bases. V was pared by 0 bases and J by 8 bases, with 8 bases of the junction left unmatched. Germline CDR1 LGHDT, CDR2 YNNKEL (reference sequence). The CDR3 is 16 amino acids. The CDR3 loop is CASSQDRGQVDEKLFF. Written as DNA, the CDR3 is TGTGCCAGCAGCCAAGACAGGGGGCAGGTTGACGAAAAACTGTTTTTT.

This CDR3 reads CASSRDEKLFF. As DNA, the CDR3 is TGTGCCAGCAGCCGGGACGAAAAACTGTTTTTT. The chain is built from TRBV5-6 and TRBJ1-4; a weak D match, TRBD1 (5 bases). The V gene's germline CDR1 is SGHDT and CDR2 YYEEEE. The length of the CDR3 is 11 residues. V gave up 4 bases and J gave up 8 bases, with 6 bases separating them.

The chain combines TRBV27 with TRBJ1-5; D remains unclear. CDR3 size: 16 residues. V gave up 5 bases and J gave up 1 base, with 15 bases separating them. Germline V gene sequence: CDR1 MNHEY, CDR2 SMNVEV (reference sequence). The CDR3 protein is CASSALFSSSNQPQHF. DNA of the CDR3: TGTGCCAGCAGTGCCTTGTTCAGCTCAAGCAATCAGCCCCAGCATTTT.

Ten or more counts support this clone. The chain links TRBV28 to TRBJ2-1; 8 bases align to TRBD2. With 6 bases clipped from V and 0 bases from J, the junction kept 13 bases outside the gene matches. The CDR3 covers 18 residues. Germline CDR1 reads MDHEN; CDR2 reads SYDVKM. CDR3 protein: CASSPNRGGTSSYNEQFF. CDR3 in DNA: TGTGCCAGCAGCCCCAATCGCGGGGGGACGAGCTCCTACAATGAGCAGTTCTTC.

The gene calls are TRBV10-1 and TRBJ2-1, with 9 nucleotides matching TRBD2. This CDR3 region has 17 residues. Germline CDR1 WNHNN, CDR2 SYGVQD (reference sequence). The J segment lost 0 bases and the V segment lost 4 bases, leaving 7 bases of the junction unmatched. As DNA, the CDR3 is TGCGCCAGCAGTGCGAAGCGGGAGGTTAGCTCCTACAATGAGCAGTTCTTC. Its protein product is CASSAKREVSSYNEQFF.

This chain links TRBV7-6 with TRBJ2-3; 11 bases line up with TRBD2. The CDR3 consists of 15 residues. Germline lookup yields CDR1 SGHVS and CDR2 FNYEAQ. The trim removed 6 bases at V and 5 bases at J, leaving 7 bases unmatched. The CDR3 sequence: CASRLLAGVGDTQYF. The CDR3 DNA reads as TGTGCCAGCAGGTTACTAGCGGGAGTGGGAGATACGCAGTATTTT.

The chain employs TRBV30 and TRBJ1-5; D is unresolved. The CDR3 length is 12 residues. Germline V lookup: CDR1 GTSNPN, CDR2 SVGIG (reference sequence). Trimming removed 2 bases from V and 6 bases from J, with 8 bases in between. As DNA, the CDR3 is TGTGCCTGGAGTTTTTCGAGTCAGCCCCAGCATTTT. It yields the protein CAWSFSSQPQHF.

There are a few counts of this clone. The CDR3 DNA sequence: TGTGCCAGCATCCCTGGACAGGGCCCCTACGGCTACACCTTC. It is translated as CASIPGQGPYGYTF. The J gene is TRBJ1-2, the V gene TRBV2; 8 positions agree with TRBD1. Germline CDR1 and CDR2: SNHLY and FYNNEI. The V segment lost 7 bases and the J segment 8 bases; nucleotides outside the gene matches: 12. This CDR3 contains 14 residues.

The chain has TRBV11-2 and TRBJ2-7; D is unresolved. Germline CDR1 and CDR2: SGHAT and FQNNGV. The CDR3 consists of 12 residues. Trimming shortened V by 0 bases and J by 4 bases, and 4 bases separated the two germline ends. The CDR3 is CASSLDKYEQYV. The CDR3 DNA follows: TGTGCCAGCAGCTTAGATAAGTACGAGCAGTACGTC.

The V call is TRBV5-1, the J call TRBJ1-1; D gene uncertain. The length of the CDR3 is 16 residues. CDR1 is SGHRS, CDR2 YFSETQ, per germline. Trimming pared 4 bases from V and 0 bases from J, leaving 16 bases between. As DNA, the CDR3 is TGCGCCAGCAGCCCTGACCCGCCCGGAATGAACACTGAAGCTTTCTTT. Translating gives CASSPDPPGMNTEAFF.

V is TRBV19 and J is TRBJ1-4, with D possibly TRBD1 on 6 matching bases. The germline V gene has CDR1 LNHDA and CDR2 SQIVND (reference sequence). This CDR3 is built from 14 residues. Trimming removed 2 bases at V and 4 bases at J, with 8 bases between. The DNA of the CDR3 is TGTGCCAGTAGTATATTACAGGGTAATGAAAAACTGTTTTTT. Translating gives CASSILQGNEKLFF.

V is TRBV7-8 and J is TRBJ1-4; 8 positions match TRBD1. The length of the CDR3 is 15 residues. CDR1 is SGHVS, CDR2 FQNEAQ, per germline. Losses at the gene ends were 1 base for V and 6 bases for J; bases not matched to a gene: 4. The CDR3 sequence: CASSLVWTGYEKLFF. DNA of the CDR3: TGTGCCAGCAGCTTAGTCTGGACAGGGTATGAAAAACTGTTTTTT.

The genes are TRBV7-2 and TRBJ1-5, with 9 bases aligning to TRBD1. V lost 9 bases and J lost 6; bases outside the gene matches: 9. In germline, CDR1 is SGHTA, CDR2 FQGNSA. This CDR3 comprises 14 residues. DNA for the CDR3: TGTGCCAGTCGTCCGGGGACAGGGTTTCAGCCCCAGCATTTT. Protein product: CASRPGTGFQPQHF.

The rearrangement joins TRBV6-5 to TRBJ1-5; 9 bases are a match to TRBD1. V lost 6 bases and J lost 1; bases outside the gene matches: 4. The CDR3 sequence is 15 residues long. Germline V gene lookup returns CDR1 MNHEY and CDR2 SVGAGI. The chain's CDR3 is CASSKTGGSNQPQHF. CDR3 DNA: TGTGCCAGCAGCAAGACAGGGGGAAGCAATCAGCCCCAGCATTTT.

With regard to this clone: The junction departs from germline at one end; a sequencing error may be responsible. The genes are TRBV29-1 and TRBJ1-1; D perhaps matches TRBD1 (6 bases). Germline CDR1 is SQVTM and CDR2 is ANQGSEA. The CDR3 is made up of 13 amino acids. The CDR3 here is CSVEGQLGTEAFF. CDR3 bases: TGCAGCGTCGAAGGACAGCTGGGCACTGAAGCTTTCTTT.

This clone was counted a single time. V gene TRBV19 combines with J gene TRBJ2-1; 11 bases map to TRBD2. This CDR3 region has 17 residues. With V trimmed by 9 bases and J by 0 bases, 10 bases remained unmatched. Germline CDR1 reads LNHDA; CDR2 reads SQIVND (reference sequence). DNA for the CDR3: TGTGCCAGCACCGGGACTAGCGGATTTGTCTCCTACAATGAGCAGTTCTTC. Translation: CASTGTSGFVSYNEQFF.

This clone was seen a single time. V is TRBV19 and J is TRBJ1-5, with D unresolved. Trimming pared 2 bases from V and 6 bases from J, leaving 5 bases between. Germline CDR1 reads LNHDA; CDR2 reads SQIVND (reference sequence). The CDR3 consists of 12 residues. CDR3 DNA: TGTGCCAGTAGTATAATTGCTCAGCCCCAGCATTTT. It translates to CASSIIAQPQHF.

This chain uses TRBV19 with TRBJ1-3; D uncertain. Germline V gene lookup returns CDR1 LNHDA and CDR2 SQIVND (reference sequence). There are 15 residues in the CDR3. V gave up 2 bases and J gave up 0 bases, with 8 bases separating them. The CDR3, as DNA: TGTGCCAGTAGTATACCGTGGAGCTCTGGAAACACCATATATTTT. Amino acid sequence: CASSIPWSSGNTIYF.

CDR3 bases: TGTGCCAGCAGCCAGTATTACGGGGCGAACACCGGGGAGCTGTTTTTT. Translating it yields CASSQYYGANTGELFF. This chain joins TRBV3-1 (or the pseudogene TRBV3-2) and TRBJ2-2; D possibly corresponds to TRBD2 (5 bases). Germline values: CDR1 LGHDT, CDR2 YNNKEL (reference sequence). V was shortened by 3 bases and J by 0 bases, with 11 bases between the two germline ends. The CDR3 has 16 residues.

J is TRBJ1-5 and V is TRBV27, with D unclear. This CDR3 region has 13 residues. Trimming removed 2 bases from V and 4 bases from J, with 6 bases in between. CDR1 is MNHEY, CDR2 SMNVEV, per germline (reference sequence). In DNA, the CDR3 is TGTGCCAGCAGTTTACGTGCAAATCAGCCCCAGCATTTT. It yields the protein CASSLRANQPQHF.

The V gene is TRBV19, the J gene TRBJ1-2; D remains ambiguous. V was clipped by 4 bases and J by 0 bases, with 12 bases between them. Germline V CDR1 and CDR2: LNHDA, SQIVND (reference sequence). CDR3 length: 15 amino acids. The CDR3 DNA reads as TGTGCCAGTAGTAGGCCCGGACTGGCTAACTATGGCTACACCTTC. Translated, it gives CASSRPGLANYGYTF.

The V and J genes are TRBV28 and TRBJ1-2; maybe TRBD1 (6 bases). With 4 bases removed from V and 7 bases from J, the gap between germline ends came to 13 bases. Germline CDR1 and CDR2: MDHEN and SYDVKM. The CDR3 loop spans 13 amino acids. CDR3 sequence: CASSSSVGAGYTF. CDR3 in DNA: TGTGCCAGCAGTTCGTCCGTGGGGGCTGGCTACACCTTC.

The chain's CDR3 is CASSFQTSGRANEQFF. DNA of the CDR3: TGTGCCAGTAGTTTTCAGACTAGCGGGAGGGCTAATGAGCAGTTCTTC. This chain joins TRBV19 and TRBJ2-1; 14 bases match TRBD2. V was clipped by 5 bases and J by 7 bases; unmatched bases: 7. The CDR3 has 16 amino acids. Germline CDR1 reads LNHDA; CDR2 reads SQIVND (reference sequence).

The chain is built from TRBV28 and TRBJ1-2; D unresolved. The germline V gene encodes CDR1 MDHEN and CDR2 SYDVKM. V lost 3 bases, J lost 8 bases, and 10 bases lay in between. The CDR3 sequence is 12 residues long. The chain's CDR3 is CASSFGQRGYTF. The CDR3 region has the DNA TGTGCCAGCAGTTTCGGGCAGAGGGGCTACACCTTC.

The chain links TRBV12-3 or TRBV12-4 to TRBJ2-7; D assignment may be TRBD1 or TRBD2 (7 bases each). The CDR3 covers 13 residues. The V gene lost 7 bases and the J gene lost 4 bases, with 14 bases spanning the gap. CDR3 nucleotides: TGTGCCAGCAATTCAGGGGGAGGGTACGAGCAGTACTTC. Encoded protein: CASNSGGGYEQYF.